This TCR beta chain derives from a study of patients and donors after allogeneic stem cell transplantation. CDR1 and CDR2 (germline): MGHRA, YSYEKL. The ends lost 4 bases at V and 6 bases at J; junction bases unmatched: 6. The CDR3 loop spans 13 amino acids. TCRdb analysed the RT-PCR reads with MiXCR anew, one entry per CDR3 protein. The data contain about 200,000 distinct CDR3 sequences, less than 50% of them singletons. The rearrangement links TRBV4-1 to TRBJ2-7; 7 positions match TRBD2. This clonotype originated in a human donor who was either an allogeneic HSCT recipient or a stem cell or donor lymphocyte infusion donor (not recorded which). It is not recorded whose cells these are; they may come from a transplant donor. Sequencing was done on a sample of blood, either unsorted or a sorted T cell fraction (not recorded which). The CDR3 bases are TGCGCCAGCAGCCCGACGGGGGGAGTCGAGCAGTACTTC. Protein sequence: CASSPTGGVEQYF.